This T cell receptor beta chain is from a study of blood T cells in healthy people across ages. Notes on this clonotype: No antigen is known for it.

Study-wide results and caveats: Naive CD4+ cell counts and diversity both ran higher in long-lived than in aged donors. Lack of knowledge of donor CMV status possibly confounded expanded clonotype changes.

This CDR3 is built from 16 residues. The V gene lost 2 bases and the J gene lost 10 bases, with 22 bases spanning the gap. CDR1 is SGHRS and CDR2 is YFSETQ in the germline V gene. Collection of around 10 milliliters of peripheral blood was performed for each donor. Combining a sample-barcoded 5' primer with a J-beta primer mix, a second PCR ran for roughly 7 to 12 cycles. MiXCR was run by TCRdb on the 5' RACE reads, yielding one entry per CDR3 protein. This table has 890,000 or so distinct CDR3 sequences, about 59% appearing once. V is TRBV5-1 and J is TRBJ2-1; D is perhaps TRBD1 (6 bases). This TCR was sampled from a man aged 30-40 years in good health. The sequenced sample was blood. The CDR3 sequence: CASSLQGVARTNEQFF. CDR3 DNA: TGCGCCAGCAGCTTACAGGGCGTAGCCCGTACAAACGAGCAGTTCTTC. The whole variable domain, remainder taken from reference TRBV5-1 and TRBJ2-1, is KAGVTQTPRYLIKTRGQQVTLSCSPISGHRSVSWYQQTPGQGLQFLFEYFSETQRNKGNFPGRFSGRQFSNSRSEMNVSTLELGDSALYLCASSLQGVARTNEQFFGPGTRLTVL.